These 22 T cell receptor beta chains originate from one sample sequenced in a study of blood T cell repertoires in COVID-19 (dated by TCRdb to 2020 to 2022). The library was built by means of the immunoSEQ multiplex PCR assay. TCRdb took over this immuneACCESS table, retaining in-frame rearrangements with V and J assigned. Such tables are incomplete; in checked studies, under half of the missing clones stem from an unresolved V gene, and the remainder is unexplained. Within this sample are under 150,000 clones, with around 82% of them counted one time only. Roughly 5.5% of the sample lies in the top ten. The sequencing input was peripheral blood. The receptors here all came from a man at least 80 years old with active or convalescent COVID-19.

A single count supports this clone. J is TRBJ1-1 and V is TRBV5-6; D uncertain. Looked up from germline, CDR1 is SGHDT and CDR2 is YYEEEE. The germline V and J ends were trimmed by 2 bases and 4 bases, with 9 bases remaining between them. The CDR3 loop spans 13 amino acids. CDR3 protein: CASSLRVSTEAFF. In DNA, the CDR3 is TGTGCCAGCAGCTTACGAGTGAGCACTGAAGCTTTCTTT.

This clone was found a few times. The CDR3 sequence: CASSLGQYNEQFF. The CDR3 DNA follows: TGTGCCAGCAGTTTGGGACAGTACAATGAGCAGTTCTTC. The rearrangement joins TRBV12-3 or TRBV12-4 to TRBJ2-1; TRBD1 matches at 7 bases. J lost 4 bases, V lost 3 bases, and 0 bases had no gene match. This CDR3 has 13 amino acids.

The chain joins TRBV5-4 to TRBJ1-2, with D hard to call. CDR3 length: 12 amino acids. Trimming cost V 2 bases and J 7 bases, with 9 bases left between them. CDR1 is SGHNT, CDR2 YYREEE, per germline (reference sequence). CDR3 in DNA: TGTGCCAGCAGCTTCAACAGAGCTGGCTACACCTTC. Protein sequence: CASSFNRAGYTF.

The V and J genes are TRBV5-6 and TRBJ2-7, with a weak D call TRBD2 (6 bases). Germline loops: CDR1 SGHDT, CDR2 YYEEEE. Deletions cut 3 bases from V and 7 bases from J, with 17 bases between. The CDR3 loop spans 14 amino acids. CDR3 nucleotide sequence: TGTGCCAGCAGCTCTGTAGCCTCCCGGGGGGAGCAGTACTTC. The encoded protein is CASSSVASRGEQYF.

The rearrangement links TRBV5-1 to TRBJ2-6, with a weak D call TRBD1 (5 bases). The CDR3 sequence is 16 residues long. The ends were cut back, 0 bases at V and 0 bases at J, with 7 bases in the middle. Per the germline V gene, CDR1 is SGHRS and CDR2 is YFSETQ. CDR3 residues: CASSLDTGSGANVLTF. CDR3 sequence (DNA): TGCGCCAGCAGCTTGGACACAGGCTCTGGGGCCAACGTCCTGACTTTC. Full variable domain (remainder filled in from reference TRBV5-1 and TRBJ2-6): KAGVTQTPRYLIKTRGQQVTLSCSPISGHRSVSWYQQTPGQGLQFLFEYFSETQRNKGNFPGRFSGRQFSNSRSEMNVSTLELGDSALYLCASSLDTGSGANVLTFGAGSRLTVL.

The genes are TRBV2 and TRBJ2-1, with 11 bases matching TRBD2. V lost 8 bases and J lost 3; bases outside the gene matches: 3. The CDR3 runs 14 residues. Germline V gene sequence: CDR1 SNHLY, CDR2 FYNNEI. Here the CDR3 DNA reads TGTGCCAGCCAAGGGACTAGCGGCTACAATGAGCAGTTCTTC. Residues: CASQGTSGYNEQFF.

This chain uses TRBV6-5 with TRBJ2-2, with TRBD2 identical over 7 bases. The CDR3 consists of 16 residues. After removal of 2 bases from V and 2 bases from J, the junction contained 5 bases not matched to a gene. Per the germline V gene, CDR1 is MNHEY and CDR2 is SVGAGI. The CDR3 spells CASSYVGRGNTGELFF. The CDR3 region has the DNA TGTGCCAGCAGTTACGTAGGGAGGGGCAACACCGGGGAGCTGTTTTTT.

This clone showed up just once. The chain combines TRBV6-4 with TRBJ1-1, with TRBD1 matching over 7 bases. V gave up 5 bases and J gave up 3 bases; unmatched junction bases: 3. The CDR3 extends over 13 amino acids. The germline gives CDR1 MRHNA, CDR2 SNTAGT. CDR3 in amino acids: CASSLRGDTEAFF. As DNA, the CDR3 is TGTGCCAGCAGTCTCAGGGGGGACACTGAAGCTTTCTTT.

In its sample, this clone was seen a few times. CDR3 in amino acids: CASTGGAEDGYTF. In nucleotides, the CDR3 is TGTGCCAGCACAGGAGGGGCGGAAGATGGCTACACCTTC. The chain couples TRBV28 to TRBJ1-2; TRBD1 is a possible D gene (5 bases). The CDR3 extends over 13 amino acids. The V end lost 7 bases, the J end lost 6 bases, and 15 bases lay between the germline ends. Germline assignment: CDR1 MDHEN and CDR2 SYDVKM.

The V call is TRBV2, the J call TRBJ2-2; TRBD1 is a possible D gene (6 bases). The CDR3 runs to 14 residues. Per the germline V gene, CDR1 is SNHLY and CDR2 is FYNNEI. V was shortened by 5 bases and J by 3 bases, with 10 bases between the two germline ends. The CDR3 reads CASSRDIYTGELFF. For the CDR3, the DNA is TGTGCCAGCAGTCGGGACATCTACACCGGGGAGCTGTTTTTT.

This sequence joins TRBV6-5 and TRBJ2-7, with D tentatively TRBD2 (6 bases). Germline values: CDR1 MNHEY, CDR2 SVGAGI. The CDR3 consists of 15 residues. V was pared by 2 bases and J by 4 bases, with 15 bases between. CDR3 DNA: TGTGCCAGCAGTTACGAAGGGACTCCAATATACGAGCAGTACTTC. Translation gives CASSYEGTPIYEQYF.

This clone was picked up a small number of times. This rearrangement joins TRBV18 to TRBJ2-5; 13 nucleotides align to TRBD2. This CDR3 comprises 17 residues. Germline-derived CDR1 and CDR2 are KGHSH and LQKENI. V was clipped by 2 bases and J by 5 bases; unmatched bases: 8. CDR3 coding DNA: TGTGCCAGCTCACCATCCGGGACTAGCGGGGACGGTGAGACCCAGTACTTC. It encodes CASSPSGTSGDGETQYF.

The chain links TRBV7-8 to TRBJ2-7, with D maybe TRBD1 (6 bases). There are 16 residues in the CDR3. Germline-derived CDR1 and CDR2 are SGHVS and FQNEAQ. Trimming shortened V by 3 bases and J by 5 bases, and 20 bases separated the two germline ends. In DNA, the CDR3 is TGTGCCAGCAGCTTCGGACAGCCGCTTACTCGAGACGAGCAGTACTTC. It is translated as CASSFGQPLTRDEQYF. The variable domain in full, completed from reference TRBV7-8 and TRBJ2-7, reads GAGVSQSPRYKVAKRGQDVALRCDPISGHVSLFWYQQALGQGPEFLTYFQNEAQLDKSGLPSDRFFAERPEGSVSTLKIQRTQQEDSAVYLCASSFGQPLTRDEQYFGPGTRLTVT.

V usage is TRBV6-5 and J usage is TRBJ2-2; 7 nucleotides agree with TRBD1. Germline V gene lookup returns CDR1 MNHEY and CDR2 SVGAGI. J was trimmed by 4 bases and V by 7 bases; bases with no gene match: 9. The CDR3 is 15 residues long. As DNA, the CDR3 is TGTGCCAGCAAAAACCCGGGACAGCGCACCGGGGAGCTGTTTTTT. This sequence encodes CASKNPGQRTGELFF.

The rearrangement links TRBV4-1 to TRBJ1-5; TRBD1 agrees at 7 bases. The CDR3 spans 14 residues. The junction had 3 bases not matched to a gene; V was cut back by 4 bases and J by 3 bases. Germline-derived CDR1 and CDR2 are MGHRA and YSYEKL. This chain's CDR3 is CASSPGQINQPQHF. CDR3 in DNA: TGCGCCAGCAGCCCGGGACAGATCAATCAGCCCCAGCATTTT.

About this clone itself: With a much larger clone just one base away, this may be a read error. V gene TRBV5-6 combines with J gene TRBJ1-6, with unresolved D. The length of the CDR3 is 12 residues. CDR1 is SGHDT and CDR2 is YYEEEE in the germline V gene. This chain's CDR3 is CANSLQNSPLHF. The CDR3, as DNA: TGTGCCAACAGCCTACAGAATTCACCCCTCCACTTT. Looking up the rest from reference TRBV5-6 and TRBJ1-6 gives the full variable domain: DAGVTQSPTHLIKTRGQQVTLRCSPKSGHDTVSWYQQALGQGPQFIFQYYEEEERQRGNFPDRFSGHQFPNYSSELNVNALLLGDSALYLCANSLQNSPLHFGNGTRLTVT.

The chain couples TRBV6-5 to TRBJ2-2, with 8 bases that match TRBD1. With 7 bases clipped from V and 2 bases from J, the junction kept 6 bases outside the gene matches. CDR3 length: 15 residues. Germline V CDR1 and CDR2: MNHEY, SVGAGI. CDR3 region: CASTRGQANTGELFF. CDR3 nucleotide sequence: TGTGCCAGCACCAGGGGGCAGGCAAACACCGGGGAGCTGTTTTTT.

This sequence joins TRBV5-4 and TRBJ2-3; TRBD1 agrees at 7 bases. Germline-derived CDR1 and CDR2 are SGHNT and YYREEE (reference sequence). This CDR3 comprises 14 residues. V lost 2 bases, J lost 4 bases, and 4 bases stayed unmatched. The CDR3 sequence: CASSFNRGSDTQYF. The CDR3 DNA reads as TGTGCCAGCAGCTTCAACAGGGGTTCAGATACGCAGTATTTT.

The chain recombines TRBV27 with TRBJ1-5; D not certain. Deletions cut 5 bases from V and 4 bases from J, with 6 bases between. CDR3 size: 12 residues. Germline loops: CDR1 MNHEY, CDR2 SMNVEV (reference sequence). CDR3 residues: CASSPLNQPQHF. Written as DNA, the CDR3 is TGTGCCAGCAGTCCCCTTAATCAGCCCCAGCATTTT.

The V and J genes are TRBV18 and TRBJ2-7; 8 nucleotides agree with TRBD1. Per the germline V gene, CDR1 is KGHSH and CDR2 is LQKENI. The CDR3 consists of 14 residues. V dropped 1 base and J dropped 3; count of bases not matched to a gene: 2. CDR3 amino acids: CASSPRTGSYEQYF. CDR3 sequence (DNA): TGTGCCAGCTCACCACGGACAGGGAGCTACGAGCAGTACTTC. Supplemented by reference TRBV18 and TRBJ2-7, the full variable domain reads NAGVMQNPRHLVRRRGQEARLRCSPMKGHSHVYWYRQLPEEGLKFMVYLQKENIIDESGMPKERFSAEFPKEGPSILRIQQVVRGDSAAYFCASSPRTGSYEQYFGPGTRLTVT.

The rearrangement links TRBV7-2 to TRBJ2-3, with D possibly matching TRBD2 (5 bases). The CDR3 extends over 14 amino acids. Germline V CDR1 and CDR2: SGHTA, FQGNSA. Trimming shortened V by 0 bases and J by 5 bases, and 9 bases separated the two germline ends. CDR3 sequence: CASSLAFRGDTQYF. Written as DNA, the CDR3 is TGTGCCAGCAGCTTAGCGTTCCGGGGAGATACGCAGTATTTT.

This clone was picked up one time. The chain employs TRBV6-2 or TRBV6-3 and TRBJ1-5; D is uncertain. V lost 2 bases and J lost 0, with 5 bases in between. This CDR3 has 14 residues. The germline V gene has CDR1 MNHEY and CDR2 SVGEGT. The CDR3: CASSYPHSNQPQHF. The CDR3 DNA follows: TGTGCCAGCAGTTACCCCCATAGCAATCAGCCCCAGCATTTT.